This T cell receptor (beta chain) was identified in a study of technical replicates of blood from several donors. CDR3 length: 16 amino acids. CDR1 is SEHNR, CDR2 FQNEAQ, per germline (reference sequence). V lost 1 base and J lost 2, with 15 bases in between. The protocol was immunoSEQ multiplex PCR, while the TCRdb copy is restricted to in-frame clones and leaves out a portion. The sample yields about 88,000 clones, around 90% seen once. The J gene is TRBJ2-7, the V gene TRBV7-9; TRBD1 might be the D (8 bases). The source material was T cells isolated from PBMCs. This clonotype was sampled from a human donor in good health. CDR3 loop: CASSLGTGRGTYEQYF. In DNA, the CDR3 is TGTGCCAGCAGCTTAGGGACAGGGAGGGGGACCTACGAGCAGTACTTC.